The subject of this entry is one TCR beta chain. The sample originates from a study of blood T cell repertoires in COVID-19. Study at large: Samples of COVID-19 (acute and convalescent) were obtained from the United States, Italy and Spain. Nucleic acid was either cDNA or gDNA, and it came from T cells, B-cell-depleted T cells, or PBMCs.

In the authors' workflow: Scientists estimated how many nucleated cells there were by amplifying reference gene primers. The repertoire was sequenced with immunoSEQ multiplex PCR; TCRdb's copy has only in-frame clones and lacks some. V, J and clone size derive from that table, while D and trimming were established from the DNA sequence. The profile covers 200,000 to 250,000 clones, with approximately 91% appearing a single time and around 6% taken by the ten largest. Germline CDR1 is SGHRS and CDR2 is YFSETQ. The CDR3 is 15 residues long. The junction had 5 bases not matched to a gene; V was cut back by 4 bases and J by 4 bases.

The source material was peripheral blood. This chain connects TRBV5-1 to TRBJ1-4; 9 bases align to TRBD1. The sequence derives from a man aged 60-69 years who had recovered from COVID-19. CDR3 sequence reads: CASSVGQGNNEKLFF. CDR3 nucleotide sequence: TGCGCCAGCAGCGTAGGACAGGGGAATAATGAAAAACTGTTTTTT.